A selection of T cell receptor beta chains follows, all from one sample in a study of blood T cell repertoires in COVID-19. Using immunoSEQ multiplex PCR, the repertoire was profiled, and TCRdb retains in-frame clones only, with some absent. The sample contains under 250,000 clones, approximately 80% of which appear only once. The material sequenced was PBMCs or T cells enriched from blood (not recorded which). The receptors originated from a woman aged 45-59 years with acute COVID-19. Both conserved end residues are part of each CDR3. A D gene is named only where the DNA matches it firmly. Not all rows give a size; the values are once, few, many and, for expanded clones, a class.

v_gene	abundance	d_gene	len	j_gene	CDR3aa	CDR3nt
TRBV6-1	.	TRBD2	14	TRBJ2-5	CASSEARGWETQYF	TGTGCCAGCAGTGAGGCGCGGGGGTGGGAGACCCAGTACTTC
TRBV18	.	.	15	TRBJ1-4	CASSEGGQLREKLFF	TGTGCCAGCTCCGAGGGCGGCCAGTTACGTGAAAAACTGTTTTTT
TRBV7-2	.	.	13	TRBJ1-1	CASSLTGNTEAFF	TGTGCCAGCAGCTTAACAGGAAACACTGAAGCTTTCTTT
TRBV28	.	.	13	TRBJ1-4	CASSSGFRGKLFF	TGTGCCAGCAGTTCCGGATTTCGGGGAAAACTGTTTTTT
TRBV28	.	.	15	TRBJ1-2	CASSSPRGDSYGYTF	TGTGCCAGCAGTTCCCCGCGGGGTGACAGCTATGGCTACACCTTC
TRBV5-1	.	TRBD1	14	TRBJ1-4	CASSYGTANEKLFF	TGCGCCAGCAGCTATGGGACAGCTAATGAAAAACTGTTTTTT
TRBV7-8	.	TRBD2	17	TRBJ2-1	CASSLSGGRASYNEQFF	TGTGCCAGCAGCTTAAGCGGCGGGAGGGCCTCCTACAATGAGCAGTTCTTC
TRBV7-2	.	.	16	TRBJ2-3	CASSIRGAGSTDTQYF	TGTGCCAGCAGTATTCGGGGGGCGGGATCCACAGATACGCAGTATTTT
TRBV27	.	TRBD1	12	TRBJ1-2	CASSTGGVGYTF	TGTGCCAGCAGTACAGGGGGGGTTGGCTACACCTTC
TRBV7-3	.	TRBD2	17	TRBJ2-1	CASSLRGTSGRDNEQFF	TGTGCCAGCAGCTTAAGGGGGACTAGCGGGAGGGACAATGAGCAGTTCTTC
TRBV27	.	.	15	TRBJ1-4	CASSLSPAANEKLFF	TGTGCCAGCAGTTTATCACCGGCGGCTAATGAAAAACTGTTTTTT
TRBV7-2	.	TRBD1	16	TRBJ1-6	CASSPPQGTGDSPLHF	TGTGCCAGCAGCCCACCCCAGGGGACAGGGGATTCACCCCTCCACTTT
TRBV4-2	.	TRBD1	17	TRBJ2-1	CASSPRTGNRENNEQFF	TGTGCCAGCAGCCCCCGGACAGGGAACAGGGAAAACAATGAGCAGTTCTTC
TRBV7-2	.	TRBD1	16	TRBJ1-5	CASSLYGQGAGQPQHF	TGTGCCAGCAGCCTCTACGGACAGGGGGCGGGTCAGCCCCAGCATTTT
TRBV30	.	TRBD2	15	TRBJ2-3	CAWSLSGTSTDTQYF	TGTGCCTGGAGTCTTAGCGGGACTTCCACAGATACGCAGTATTTT
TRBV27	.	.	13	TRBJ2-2	CASSNTNTGELFF	TGTGCCAGCAGTAACACGAACACCGGGGAGCTGTTTTTT
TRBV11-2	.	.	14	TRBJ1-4	CASSFSGSNEKLFF	TGTGCCAGCAGCTTTAGTGGTTCGAATGAAAAACTGTTTTTT
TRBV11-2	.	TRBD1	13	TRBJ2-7	CASSKDRVGEQYF	TGTGCCAGCAGCAAGGACAGGGTGGGCGAGCAGTACTTC
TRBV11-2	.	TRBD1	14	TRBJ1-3	CASSFTGGLNTIYF	TGTGCCAGCAGCTTCACAGGGGGTTTAAACACCATATATTTT
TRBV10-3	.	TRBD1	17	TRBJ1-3	CAISDLRGTAPGNTIYF	TGTGCCATCAGTGACCTTCGGGGGACAGCCCCTGGAAACACCATATATTTT
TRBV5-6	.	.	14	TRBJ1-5	CASSLGHTNQPQHF	TGTGCCAGCAGCTTGGGGCACACCAATCAGCCCCAGCATTTT
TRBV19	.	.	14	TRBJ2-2	CASSIRENTGELFF	TGTGCCAGTAGTATACGGGAGAACACCGGGGAGCTGTTTTTT
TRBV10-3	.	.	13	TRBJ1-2	CAISYGRDYGYTF	TGTGCCATCAGCTATGGACGGGATTATGGCTACACCTTC
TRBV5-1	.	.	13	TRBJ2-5	CASSLVAPETQYF	TGCGCCAGCAGCTTGGTAGCTCCCGAGACCCAGTACTTC
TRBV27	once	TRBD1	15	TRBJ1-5	CASSMDRVRNQPQHF	TGTGCCAGCAGCATGGACAGGGTTCGCAATCAGCCCCAGCATTTT
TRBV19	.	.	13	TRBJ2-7	CASSSFQGGEQYF	TGTGCCAGTAGTTCCTTCCAAGGGGGCGAGCAGTACTTC
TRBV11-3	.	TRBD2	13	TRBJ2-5	CASSPGLVGTQYF	TGTGCCAGCAGCCCGGGACTAGTGGGGACCCAGTACTTC
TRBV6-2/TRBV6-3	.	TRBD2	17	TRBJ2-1	CASSYPDLAGGPDEQFF	TGTGCCAGCAGTTACCCTGACTTAGCGGGAGGGCCCGATGAGCAGTTCTTC
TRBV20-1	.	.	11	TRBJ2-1	CSARVVVEQFF	TGCAGTGCTAGGGTAGTGGTTGAGCAGTTCTTC
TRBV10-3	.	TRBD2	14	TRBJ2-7	CAISAGTSGYEQYF	TGTGCCATCAGTGCCGGGACTAGCGGCTACGAGCAGTACTTC
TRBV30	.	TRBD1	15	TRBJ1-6	CAWSRDSRLNSPLHF	TGTGCCTGGAGTAGGGACAGTCGATTGAATTCACCCCTCCACTTT
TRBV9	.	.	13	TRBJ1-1	CASSPGLSGEAFF	TGTGCCAGCAGCCCGGGACTTTCGGGTGAAGCTTTCTTT